This T cell receptor beta chain was retrieved from a study of blood T cell repertoires in COVID-19. Using immunoSEQ multiplex PCR, the repertoire was profiled, and TCRdb retains in-frame clones only, with some absent. This table has about 200,000 clones, 70% to 90% appearing once. Sequencing input: PBMCs or T cells enriched from blood (not recorded which). This clonotype originated in a woman aged 18-35 years who had recovered from COVID-19.

In DNA form, the CDR3 reads TGTGCCAGCAGTTTAGTGGTGAGGGGGCGCGGGAATCACACCTTC. Translation: CASSLVVRGRGNHTF. The chain employs TRBV28 and TRBJ1-2; 7 bases agree with TRBD1. Losses at the gene ends were 2 bases for V and 12 bases for J; bases not matched to a gene: 15. Germline lookup yields CDR1 MDHEN and CDR2 SYDVKM. The CDR3 spans 15 residues.